This T cell receptor beta chain was recovered during a study of T cell responses to AZD1222 COVID-19 vaccine. Study outcomes and limitations: The donor group comprised mostly white British people and more females; the analysis possibly underestimated clonal diversity. Nearly half of spike-specific TCRs reportedly target unmutated variant regions.

This clone has just a few counts. Its cognate antigen is unknown. Clones were read by immunoSEQ multiplex PCR, and TCRdb kept only the in-frame ones, dropping some. Seen here are around 140,000 clones, roughly 87% observed once, and the top ten hold approximately 5.4%. There are 19 residues in the CDR3. Trimming stripped 2 bases from V and 3 bases from J, with 20 bases between. Germline V lookup: CDR1 MNHNS, CDR2 SASEGT. The source of this sequence is an adult who received the MenACWY meningococcal vaccine as a control. The chain combines TRBV6-1 with TRBJ2-6, with D tentatively TRBD1 or TRBD2 (5 bases each). Specimen: peripheral blood, collected 28 days after the second dose of the MenACWY control vaccine. The CDR3 protein is CASSESDRGLIFGANVLTF. In nucleotides, the CDR3 is TGTGCCAGCAGTGAATCGGACCGGGGCTTAATATTTGGGGCCAACGTCCTGACTTTC.